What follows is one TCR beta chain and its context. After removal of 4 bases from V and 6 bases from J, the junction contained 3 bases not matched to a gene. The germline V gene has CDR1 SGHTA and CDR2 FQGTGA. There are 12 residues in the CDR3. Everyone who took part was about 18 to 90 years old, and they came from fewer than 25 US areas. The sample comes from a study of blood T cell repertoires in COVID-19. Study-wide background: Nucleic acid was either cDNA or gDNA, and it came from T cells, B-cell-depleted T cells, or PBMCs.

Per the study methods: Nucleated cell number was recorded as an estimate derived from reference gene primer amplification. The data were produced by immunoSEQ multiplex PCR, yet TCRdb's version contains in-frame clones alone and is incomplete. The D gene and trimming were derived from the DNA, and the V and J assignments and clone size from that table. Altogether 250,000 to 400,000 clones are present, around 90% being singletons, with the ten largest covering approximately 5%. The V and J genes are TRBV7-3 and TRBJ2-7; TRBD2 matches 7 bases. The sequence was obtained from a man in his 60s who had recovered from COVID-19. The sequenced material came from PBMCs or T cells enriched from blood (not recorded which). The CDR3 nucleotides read TGTGCCAGCAGCTCCCCTAGCGGCGAGCAGTACTTC. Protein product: CASSSPSGEQYF.